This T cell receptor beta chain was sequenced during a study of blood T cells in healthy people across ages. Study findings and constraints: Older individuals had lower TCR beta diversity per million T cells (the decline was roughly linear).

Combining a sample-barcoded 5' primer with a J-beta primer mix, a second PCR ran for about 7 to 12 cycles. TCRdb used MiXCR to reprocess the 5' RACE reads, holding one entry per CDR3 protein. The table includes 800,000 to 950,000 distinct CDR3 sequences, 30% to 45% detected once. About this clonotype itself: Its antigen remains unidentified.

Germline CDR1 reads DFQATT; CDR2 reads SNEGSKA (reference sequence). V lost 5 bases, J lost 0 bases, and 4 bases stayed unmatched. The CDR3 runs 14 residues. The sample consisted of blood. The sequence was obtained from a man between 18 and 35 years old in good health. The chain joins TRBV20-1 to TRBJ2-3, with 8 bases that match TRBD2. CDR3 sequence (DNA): TGCAGTGCTTATCGACTAGCGAGCACAGATACGCAGTATTTT. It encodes CSAYRLASTDTQYF.